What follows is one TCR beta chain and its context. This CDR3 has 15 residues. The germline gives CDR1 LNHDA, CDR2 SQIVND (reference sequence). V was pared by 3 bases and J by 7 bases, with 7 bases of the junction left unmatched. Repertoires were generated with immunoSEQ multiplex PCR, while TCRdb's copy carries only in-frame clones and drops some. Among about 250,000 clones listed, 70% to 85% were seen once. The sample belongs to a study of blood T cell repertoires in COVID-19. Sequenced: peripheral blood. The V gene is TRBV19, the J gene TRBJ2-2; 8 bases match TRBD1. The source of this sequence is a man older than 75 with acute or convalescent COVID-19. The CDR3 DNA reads TGTGCCAGTAGTATCTCACAGGGGGTAGTCGGGGAGCTGTTTTTT. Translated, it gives CASSISQGVVGELFF.